These 5 T cell receptor beta chains originate from one sample sequenced in a study of T cell changes during pregnancy in multiple sclerosis. The protocol was immunoSEQ multiplex PCR, while the TCRdb copy is restricted to in-frame clones and leaves out a portion. The data show some 80,000 clones, just over 90% seen once. The source material was peripheral blood, sampled before pregnancy. The receptors stem from a female donor with multiple sclerosis, enrolled in a pregnancy study.

The genes are TRBV6-6 and TRBJ2-1; 10 nucleotides match TRBD1. In germline, CDR1 is MNHNY, CDR2 SVGAGI (reference sequence). The CDR3 runs 15 residues. The trim removed 6 bases at V and 3 bases at J, leaving 5 bases unmatched. The CDR3 protein is CASSAGQGYYNEQFF. CDR3 DNA sequence: TGTGCCAGCAGCGCGGGACAGGGGTACTACAATGAGCAGTTCTTC.

The rearrangement uses TRBV15 and TRBJ1-3, with a possible D match to TRBD1 (6 bases). Per germline, CDR1 LNHNV and CDR2 YYDKDF (reference sequence). This CDR3 comprises 15 residues. Trimming shortened V by 0 bases and J by 3 bases, and 9 bases separated the two germline ends. As DNA, the CDR3 is TGTGCCACCAGCAGAGATCGGACAGATGGAAACACCATATATTTT. This encodes CATSRDRTDGNTIYF.

The chain has TRBV9 and TRBJ2-7; 7 bases are shared with TRBD1. The length of the CDR3 is 16 residues. V shed 4 bases, J shed 0 bases, and the junction held 10 bases outside the gene matches. The V gene's germline CDR1 is SGDLS and CDR2 YYNGEE. In DNA, the CDR3 is TGTGCCAGCAGCCCGGTTGCGACAGGGTTCTCCTACGAGCAGTACTTC. Encoded protein: CASSPVATGFSYEQYF. Full variable domain (outside the CDR3, taken from reference TRBV9 and TRBJ2-7): DSGVTQTPKHLITATGQRVTLRCSPRSGDLSVYWYQQSLDQGLQFLIQYYNGEERAKGNILERFSAQQFPDLHSELNLSSLELGDSALYFCASSPVATGFSYEQYFGPGTRLTVT.

This chain joins TRBV6-1 and TRBJ1-2; possibly TRBD1 for D (6 bases). CDR1 is MNHNS, CDR2 SASEGT, per germline. The CDR3 contains 13 residues. Trimming took off 3 bases at V and 2 bases at J, with 7 bases between the two ends. This CDR3 reads CASSDQGNYGYTF. The CDR3 DNA is TGTGCCAGCAGTGACCAGGGGAACTATGGCTACACCTTC.

The rearrangement joins TRBV6-6 to TRBJ2-1; tentative D call: TRBD2 (7 bases). From germline, CDR1 is MNHNY and CDR2 SVGAGI (reference sequence). The CDR3 length is 16 residues. V was pared by 7 bases and J by 0 bases, with 16 bases between. The CDR3 coding sequence is TGTGCCAGCACCTCGGAGGGGGGGAGCTCCTACAATGAGCAGTTCTTC. This sequence encodes CASTSEGGSSYNEQFF.